The 23 T cell receptor beta chains given below trace back to one sample, sequenced in a study of memory CD4+ T cells and cytomegalovirus serostatus. The data were produced by immunoSEQ multiplex PCR, yet TCRdb's version contains in-frame clones alone and is incomplete. The repertoire holds tens of thousands of clones, with 60% to 80% as singletons. Single viable CD3+CD4+CD8-CD45RO+ cells were sorted as the memory CD4+ T cells. The sequencing input was memory CD4+ T cells from blood. Every receptor here comes from an adult in good health and CMV-seronegative.

The chain links TRBV12-5 to TRBJ2-7; weak D call: TRBD2 (6 bases). The length of the CDR3 is 13 residues. From germline, CDR1 is LGHNT and CDR2 FRNRAP. V was shortened by 5 bases and J by 2 bases, with 10 bases between the two germline ends. The CDR3 coding sequence is TGTGCTAGTGGTGAGGGACTGCCCTACGAGCAGTACTTC. This translates into CASGEGLPYEQYF.

This chain links TRBV25-1 with TRBJ2-1; TRBD1 matches 7 bases. In germline, CDR1 is MGHDK, CDR2 SYGVNS. V gave up 4 bases and J gave up 6 bases; unmatched junction bases: 9. CDR3 size: 15 residues. CDR3 bases: TGTGCCAGCAGTGCGAGAACAGGGGTTGGCAATGAGCAGTTCTTC. Its protein product is CASSARTGVGNEQFF.

This chain connects TRBV11-1 to TRBJ2-5; 9 bases map to TRBD1. J was trimmed by 6 bases and V by 5 bases; bases with no gene match: 16. Germline CDR1 SGHAT, CDR2 FQDESV (reference sequence). The CDR3 is 17 amino acids. The CDR3 bases are TGTGCCAGCAGCGCATGGGGGTCCGGGACAGGGACGAAGACCCAGTACTTC. As protein: CASSAWGSGTGTKTQYF. The full variable domain, with the rest looked up from reference TRBV11-1 and TRBJ2-5, is EAEVAQSPRYKITEKSQAVAFWCDPISGHATLYWYRQILGQGPELLVQFQDESVVDDSQLPKDRFSAERLKGVDSTLKIQPAELGDSAMYLCASSAWGSGTGTKTQYFGPGTRLLVL.

V gene TRBV7-8 combines with J gene TRBJ2-3; no reliable D call. The V and J ends lost 5 bases and 3 bases respectively, with 12 bases between them. There are 14 residues in the CDR3. Germline V gives CDR1 SGHVS, CDR2 FQNEAQ. Here the CDR3 DNA reads TGTGCCAGCAGCCCAAGTCGAGGAACAGATACGCAGTATTTT. Translation: CASSPSRGTDTQYF.

This clone turned up a few times. The genes are TRBV6-1 and TRBJ1-5; the D is unclear. Germline V gives CDR1 MNHNS, CDR2 SASEGT. The CDR3 extends over 13 amino acids. The V end lost 8 bases, the J end lost 1 base, and 9 bases lay between the germline ends. The CDR3 is CASSGQSNQPQHF. CDR3 DNA sequence: TGTGCCAGCTCCGGGCAGAGCAATCAGCCCCAGCATTTT.

This chain joins TRBV4-2 and TRBJ1-1; D gene ambiguous. V gave up 1 base and J gave up 0 bases, with 6 bases separating them. Germline V gene sequence: CDR1 LGHNA, CDR2 YNFKEQ. The CDR3 totals 14 residues. The CDR3 loop reads CASSQASLNTEAFF. DNA of the CDR3: TGTGCCAGCAGCCAAGCCAGCCTGAACACTGAAGCTTTCTTT.

This clone was observed a few times. The genes are TRBV5-4 and TRBJ2-6; D possibly corresponds to TRBD1 (5 bases). There are 15 residues in the CDR3. Trimming stripped 0 bases from V and 2 bases from J, with 6 bases between. Germline V gene sequence: CDR1 SGHNT, CDR2 YYREEE (reference sequence). CDR3 DNA sequence: TGTGCCAGCAGCTTGGTAGGGGCTGGGGCCAACGTCCTGACTTTC. This encodes CASSLVGAGANVLTF.

The V and J genes are TRBV4-1 and TRBJ1-2; D is unclear. The length of the CDR3 is 13 residues. The germline V gene encodes CDR1 MGHRA and CDR2 YSYEKL. The V gene lost 1 base and the J gene lost 5 bases, with 8 bases spanning the gap. DNA for the CDR3: TGCGCCAGCAGCCAAGCCCTGGGGTATGGCTACACCTTC. The encoded protein is CASSQALGYGYTF.

V gene TRBV15 combines with J gene TRBJ1-1; D unresolved. The CDR3 runs 11 residues. The germline gives CDR1 LNHNV, CDR2 YYDKDF (reference sequence). V lost 9 bases and J lost 1, with 6 bases in between. Written as DNA, the CDR3 is TGTGCCACGAAGAGGAACACTGAAGCTTTCTTT. It translates to CATKRNTEAFF. The variable domain in full, with the rest retrieved from reference TRBV15 and TRBJ1-1, is DAMVIQNPRYQVTQFGKPVTLSCSQTLNHNVMYWYQQKSSQAPKLLFHYYDKDFNNEADTPDNFQSRRPNTSFCFLDIRSPGLGDTAMYLCATKRNTEAFFGQGTRLTVV.

This clone was seen more than once but under ten times. The DNA is left out, because the CDR3 cannot be placed on it with certainty; the CDR3 is given as TCRdb lists it. The chain combines TRBV28 with TRBJ1-1. Per germline, CDR1 MDHEN and CDR2 SYDVKM. Including both end residues, the CDR3 is 13 amino acids long. The CDR3: CASILVSLGKAFF.

The sample holds a few counts of this clone. The chain links TRBV11-3 to TRBJ2-1; the D is unclear. CDR3 size: 15 residues. Germline V gene lookup returns CDR1 SGHNT and CDR2 YENEEA. V lost 4 bases to trimming and J lost 1 base, with 11 bases between them. CDR3 sequence reads: CASSSHPTSYNEQFF. For the CDR3, the DNA is TGTGCCAGCAGCTCGCACCCGACTTCCTACAATGAGCAGTTCTTC.

The chain uses TRBV6-1 and TRBJ2-1; D is unclear. The CDR3 contains 13 residues. The germline V gene has CDR1 MNHNS and CDR2 SASEGT. The V gene lost 7 bases and the J gene lost 6 bases, with 13 bases spanning the gap. CDR3 region: CASTGSSSNEQFF. CDR3 DNA: TGTGCCAGCACCGGGTCGAGTAGCAATGAGCAGTTCTTC.

This CDR3 is CASSLDNQPQHF. The DNA for the CDR3 is TGTGCCAGCAGCTTAGATAATCAGCCCCAGCATTTT. V and J are TRBV7-9 and TRBJ1-5; D is uncertain. CDR1 and CDR2 (germline): SEHNR, FQNEAQ (reference sequence). The CDR3 contains 12 residues. Trimming took off 1 base at V and 4 bases at J, with 2 bases between the two ends.

This clone was counted only a few times. This chain joins TRBV11-2 and TRBJ2-2; D remains unclear. Per germline, CDR1 SGHAT and CDR2 FQNNGV. CDR3 length: 13 amino acids. V lost 3 bases, J lost 5 bases, and 7 bases lay in between. The CDR3 spells CASSFGGTGELFF. The CDR3 nucleotides read TGTGCCAGCAGCTTTGGTGGAACCGGGGAGCTGTTTTTT.

In its sample, this clone was seen a few times. This rearrangement joins TRBV18 to TRBJ1-4; 11 nucleotides align to TRBD1. This CDR3 has 17 residues. Germline CDR1 reads KGHSH; CDR2 reads LQKENI. V was clipped by 1 base and J by 7 bases; unmatched bases: 8. The CDR3 coding sequence is TGTGCCAGCTCACCACGTGCACGGACAGGGGGCAGTGAAAAACTGTTTTTT. Translating it yields CASSPRARTGGSEKLFF.

This chain links TRBV6-5 with TRBJ1-3, with D unclear. The V end was cut by 7 bases, the J end by 2 bases, with 12 bases between. This CDR3 is 14 amino acids long. The germline gives CDR1 MNHEY, CDR2 SVGAGI. CDR3 DNA sequence: TGTGCCAGCAAATTGAGGGCCACTGGAAACACCATATATTTT. Its translation is CASKLRATGNTIYF.

The CDR3 protein is CASSLGIGGNGNEQFF. The CDR3 region has the DNA TGTGCCAGCAGCTTGGGTATAGGGGGGAACGGAAATGAGCAGTTCTTC. The chain uses TRBV5-4 and TRBJ2-1, with D perhaps being TRBD1 or TRBD2 (6 bases each). The germline V gene has CDR1 SGHNT and CDR2 YYREEE (reference sequence). The CDR3 extends over 16 amino acids. Between the trimmed V and J ends, which lost 0 bases and 7 bases, there was a span of 17 bases.

This clone was seen just once. The CDR3, as DNA: TGTGCCAGCAGTTTGGGGATCATGGGAGCCGAAGCTTTCTTT. Amino acids: CASSLGIMGAEAFF. V and J are TRBV28 and TRBJ1-1; D is ambiguous. V was cut by 3 bases and J by 8 bases, with 16 bases left in between. The CDR3 totals 14 residues. CDR1 and CDR2 from the germline V gene are MDHEN and SYDVKM.

The CDR3 reads CASRRQPYGYTF. The CDR3 coding sequence is TGTGCCAGCAGGAGACAGCCTTATGGCTACACCTTC. The rearrangement links TRBV6-1 to TRBJ1-2, with a weak D call TRBD1 (5 bases). The germline V gene encodes CDR1 MNHNS and CDR2 SASEGT. This CDR3 contains 12 residues. Trimming took off 6 bases at V and 5 bases at J, with 10 bases between the two ends.

J is TRBJ2-1 and V is TRBV6-5, with D perhaps matching TRBD1 or TRBD2 (5 bases each). This CDR3 region has 16 residues. V was cut by 2 bases and J by 9 bases, with 20 bases left in between. Germline-derived CDR1 and CDR2 are MNHEY and SVGAGI. The CDR3 sequence: CASSYQGTSLLGEQFF. For the CDR3, the DNA is TGTGCCAGCAGTTACCAAGGGACCTCCCTTCTTGGTGAGCAGTTCTTC.

The V gene is TRBV5-8, the J gene TRBJ1-1; D gene ambiguous. The CDR3 consists of 13 residues. Trimming pared 4 bases from V and 1 base from J, leaving 8 bases between. The germline CDR1 and CDR2 sequences are SGHTS and YDEGEE. The CDR3 is CASSTYKNTEAFF. CDR3 in DNA: TGTGCCAGCAGCACCTACAAGAACACTGAAGCTTTCTTT.

The chain links TRBV4-1 to TRBJ1-1; perhaps TRBD1 as D (6 bases). The germline V and J ends were trimmed by 7 bases and 1 base, with 10 bases remaining between them. CDR1 MGHRA and CDR2 YSYEKL come from the germline V gene. This CDR3 is built from 13 residues. The DNA of the CDR3 is TGCGCCAGCAAGCCAGGGGCGAACACTGAAGCTTTCTTT. Its translation: CASKPGANTEAFF.

This chain uses TRBV6-1 with TRBJ1-2, with 9 positions matching TRBD1. Germline CDR1 is MNHNS and CDR2 is SASEGT. J lost 8 bases, V lost 0 bases, and 1 base had no gene match. The CDR3 covers 13 residues. The CDR3 region is CASSEADRGGYTF. CDR3 DNA: TGTGCCAGCAGTGAAGCGGACAGGGGCGGCTACACCTTC.